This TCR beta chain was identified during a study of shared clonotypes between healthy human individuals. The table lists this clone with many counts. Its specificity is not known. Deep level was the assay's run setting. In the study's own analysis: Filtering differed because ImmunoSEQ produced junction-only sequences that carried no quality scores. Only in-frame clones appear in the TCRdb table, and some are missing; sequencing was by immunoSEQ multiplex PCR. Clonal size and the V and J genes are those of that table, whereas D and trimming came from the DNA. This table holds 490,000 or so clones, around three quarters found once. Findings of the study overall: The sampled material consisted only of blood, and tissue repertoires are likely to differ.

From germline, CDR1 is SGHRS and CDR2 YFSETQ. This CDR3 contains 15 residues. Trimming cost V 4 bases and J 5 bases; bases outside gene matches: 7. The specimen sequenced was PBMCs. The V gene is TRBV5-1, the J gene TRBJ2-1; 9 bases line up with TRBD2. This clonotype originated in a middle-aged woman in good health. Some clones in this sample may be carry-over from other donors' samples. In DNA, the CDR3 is TGCGCCAGCAGCCTTTTAGCGGGAGACCACAATGAGCAGTTCTTC. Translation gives CASSLLAGDHNEQFF. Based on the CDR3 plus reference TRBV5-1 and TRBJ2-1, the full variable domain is KAGVTQTPRYLIKTRGQQVTLSCSPISGHRSVSWYQQTPGQGLQFLFEYFSETQRNKGNFPGRFSGRQFSNSRSEMNVSTLELGDSALYLCASSLLAGDHNEQFFGPGTRLTVL.